Below, 26 T cell receptor beta chains from the same sample are listed, as sequenced in a study of monozygotic twins with inflammatory bowel disease. TCRdb derives one entry per CDR3 protein from the 5' RACE reads, leaving out DNA. The ten most abundant clones cover less than 2.5% of a sample with fewer than 550,000 distinct CDR3 sequences. Specimen: blood. These receptors came from a human donor with ulcerative colitis or Crohn's disease, or a healthy co-twin of an affected twin (not recorded which).

The rearrangement uses TRBV5-1 and TRBJ2-7; TCRdb names TRBD1, which stays unverified in the absence of DNA. The V gene's germline CDR1 is SGHRS and CDR2 YFSETQ. CDR3 size: 14 residues. This chain's CDR3 is CASSIAQGAYEQYF.

CDR3 in amino acids: CATSDTGWNEKLFF. The chain combines TRBV24-1 with TRBJ1-4; TCRdb outputs TRBD1, but without DNA this stays unchecked. This CDR3 is built from 14 residues. The V gene's germline CDR1 is KGHDR and CDR2 SFDVKD.

This chain connects TRBV9 to TRBJ2-1; checking the TCRdb D call of TRBD1 is not possible without DNA. Germline V lookup: CDR1 SGDLS, CDR2 YYNGEE. This CDR3 region has 17 residues. CDR3 protein: CASSVAQGGGSYNEQFF.

The CDR3 reads CAWTKQGYGNEKLFF. The chain joins TRBV30 to TRBJ1-4; lacking DNA, the TRBD1 call made by TCRdb goes unchecked. Per germline, CDR1 GTSNPN and CDR2 SVGIG (reference sequence). The CDR3 consists of 15 residues. Drawing the rest from reference TRBV30 and TRBJ1-4, the complete variable domain is SQTIHQWPATLVQPVGSPLSLECTVEGTSNPNLYWYRQAAGRGLQLLFYSVGIGQISSEVPQNLSASRPQDRQFILSSKKLLLSDSGFYLCAWTKQGYGNEKLFFGSGTQLSVL.

V usage is TRBV6-6 and J usage is TRBJ2-5; the D gene TCRdb calls, TRBD1, cannot be checked with no DNA. Looked up from germline, CDR1 is MNHNY and CDR2 is SVGAGI (reference sequence). This CDR3 contains 12 residues. The CDR3 here is CASSYSSGHPAF.

The chain links TRBV7-6 to TRBJ2-5; TCRdb's D call, TRBD2, is unchecked because there is no DNA. Germline CDR1 is SGHVS and CDR2 is FNYEAQ. The CDR3 length is 15 residues. The CDR3: CASSLSGTTEETQYF. The complete variable domain, with remaining parts taken from reference TRBV7-6 and TRBJ2-5, reads GAGVSQSPRYKVTKRGQDVALRCDPISGHVSLYWYRQALGQGPEFLTYFNYEAQQDKSGLPNDRFSAERPEGSISTLTIQRTEQRDSAMYRCASSLSGTTEETQYFGPGTRLLVL.

The chain uses TRBV11-1 and TRBJ2-1; no DNA is available, so the TRBD1 call from TCRdb remains unchecked. This CDR3 contains 16 residues. From germline, CDR1 is SGHAT and CDR2 FQDESV (reference sequence). The CDR3 loop is CASSLAFHPPENEQFF.

This chain uses TRBV20-1 with TRBJ1-4; the D gene TCRdb calls, TRBD1, cannot be checked with no DNA. This CDR3 region has 12 residues. Germline CDR1 is DFQATT and CDR2 is SNEGSKA (reference sequence). The CDR3 loop reads CSAGDAGEKLFF.

The V and J genes are TRBV29-1 and TRBJ1-2. This CDR3 has 11 residues. Germline CDR1 is SQVTM and CDR2 is ANQGSEA. The CDR3 protein is CSVVLGYGYTF.

The chain recombines TRBV5-1 with TRBJ1-3; the D gene TCRdb calls, TRBD1, cannot be checked with no DNA. This CDR3 has 15 amino acids. Germline V lookup: CDR1 SGHRS, CDR2 YFSETQ. The CDR3 sequence is CASSLEGARGNTIYF.

The CDR3: CASSHTGGQGGYTF. V usage is TRBV7-2 and J usage is TRBJ1-2; there is no DNA to check the TCRdb D call of TRBD1. From germline, CDR1 is SGHTA and CDR2 FQGNSA. The CDR3 extends over 14 amino acids.

This sequence joins TRBV30 and TRBJ1-2. Germline V CDR1 and CDR2: GTSNPN, SVGIG (reference sequence). The length of the CDR3 is 12 residues. CDR3 residues: CACRRTNYGYTF.

The V and J genes are TRBV20-1 and TRBJ2-7. This CDR3 comprises 13 residues. Per the germline V gene, CDR1 is DFQATT and CDR2 is SNEGSKA (reference sequence). CDR3 amino acids: CSVRGQSNYEQYF.

The J gene is TRBJ2-5, the V gene TRBV27; the TCRdb D gene call, TRBD1, has no DNA to confirm it. The CDR3 totals 14 residues. Germline V gives CDR1 MNHEY, CDR2 SMNVEV (reference sequence). CDR3: CASIVKDSQETQYF.

J is TRBJ2-2 and V is TRBV7-2. Per the germline V gene, CDR1 is SGHTA and CDR2 is FQGNSA. The CDR3 sequence is 14 residues long. The CDR3 reads CASSKASGTGELFF.

This sequence joins TRBV7-9 and TRBJ1-6. The CDR3 length is 16 residues. Per germline, CDR1 SEHNR and CDR2 FQNEAQ (reference sequence). The CDR3 spells CASSLAGSRGSSPLHF. Full variable domain (missing parts from reference TRBV7-9 and TRBJ1-6): DTGVSQNPRHKITKRGQNVTFRCDPISEHNRLYWYRQTLGQGPEFLTYFQNEAQLEKSRLLSDRFSAERPKGSFSTLEIQRTEQGDSAMYLCASSLAGSRGSSPLHFGNGTRLTVT.

The rearrangement uses TRBV11-2 and TRBJ1-2; no DNA is available, so the TRBD1 call from TCRdb remains unchecked. Germline CDR1 reads SGHAT; CDR2 reads FQNNGV. The length of the CDR3 is 14 residues. CDR3 region: CASSPGGGSYGYTF.

J is TRBJ2-2 and V is TRBV20-1; absent DNA, TCRdb's TRBD1 call cannot be checked. The CDR3 runs to 14 residues. Germline lookup yields CDR1 DFQATT and CDR2 SNEGSKA (reference sequence). CDR3 sequence: CSARGRGGTGELFF.

This chain links TRBV4-1 with TRBJ2-7. Germline V gives CDR1 MGHRA, CDR2 YSYEKL. The CDR3 contains 15 residues. The CDR3 loop reads CASSQDRRFSYEQYF.

The chain employs TRBV19 and TRBJ1-5; TCRdb gives TRBD1 as the D gene, but with no DNA this cannot be confirmed. The CDR3 runs to 18 residues. Germline V gene sequence: CDR1 LNHDA, CDR2 SQIVND (reference sequence). The CDR3: CASSIEVKDRTYNQPQHF.

This chain joins TRBV6-1 and TRBJ2-6; the D call from TCRdb, TRBD1, cannot be confirmed without DNA. The CDR3 has 17 amino acids. CDR1 is MNHNS, CDR2 SASEGT, per germline. This chain's CDR3 is CASTEIRQVSGANVLTF.

The rearrangement uses TRBV27 and TRBJ1-6; there is no DNA to check the TCRdb D call of TRBD1. Looked up from germline, CDR1 is MNHEY and CDR2 is SMNVEV (reference sequence). This CDR3 has 15 residues. The CDR3: CASSRQGLTNSPLHF.

The chain uses TRBV3-1 and TRBJ2-3; TCRdb lists TRBD2, though no DNA is available to test this call. The CDR3 runs to 17 residues. Germline assignment: CDR1 LGHDT and CDR2 YNNKEL (reference sequence). The CDR3 region is CASSFGLAEGARDTQYF.

The chain joins TRBV5-5 to TRBJ1-5. The CDR3 consists of 15 residues. CDR1 is SGHKS and CDR2 is YYEKEE in the germline V gene (reference sequence). The chain's CDR3 is CASSLGHPGYQPQHF.

The chain recombines TRBV5-8 with TRBJ2-5; TCRdb's D call, TRBD2, is unchecked because there is no DNA. Per germline, CDR1 SGHTS and CDR2 YDEGEE. The CDR3 length is 16 residues. CDR3 loop: CASSPGLAGSQETQYF.

The chain recombines TRBV18 with TRBJ2-5; as DNA is missing, the TRBD2 call by TCRdb cannot be tested. The CDR3 loop spans 15 amino acids. Per germline, CDR1 KGHSH and CDR2 LQKENI. Here the CDR3 reads CASSPPNGPQETQYF.